This T cell receptor beta chain was documented in a study of a mutant IDH1 vaccine in newly diagnosed glioma. Study information: The sex distribution of treated patients was 62.5% male and roughly 38% female, with a mean age of roughly 40 years. Previous care, which was radiotherapy, temozolomide, or both, most often involved both.

Data came from immunoSEQ multiplex PCR; TCRdb stores just in-frame clones and leaves some out. The repertoire holds roughly 50,000 clones, with 80% to 90% as singletons. Study observations and caveats: Shifts in the top peripheral T cell clonotypes seemed unrelated to pseudoprogression.

Points on this clone: The antigen remains unidentified.

Time point denoted: baseline, week 1 (first vaccination visit). The treatment: pre-vaccination baseline after standard-of-care therapy. Astrocytomas found in donors were new, WHO grade 3 or 4, IDH1-mutant and ATRX-lost. The CDR3 covers 13 residues. Germline V gene data show CDR1 as LGHNA and CDR2 as YSLEER. V was shortened by 2 bases and J by 8 bases, with 12 bases between the two germline ends. The rearrangement uses TRBV4-3 and TRBJ1-2; weak D call: TRBD1 (6 bases). The receptor was isolated from a man aged 18 to 29 with glioma. This specimen consisted of PBMCs, obtained from a glioma patient treated with radiotherapy, temozolomide or both. DNA of the CDR3: TGCGCCAGCAGCCAACCTCAGGGGCTCGGCTACACCTTC. Translated: CASSQPQGLGYTF.